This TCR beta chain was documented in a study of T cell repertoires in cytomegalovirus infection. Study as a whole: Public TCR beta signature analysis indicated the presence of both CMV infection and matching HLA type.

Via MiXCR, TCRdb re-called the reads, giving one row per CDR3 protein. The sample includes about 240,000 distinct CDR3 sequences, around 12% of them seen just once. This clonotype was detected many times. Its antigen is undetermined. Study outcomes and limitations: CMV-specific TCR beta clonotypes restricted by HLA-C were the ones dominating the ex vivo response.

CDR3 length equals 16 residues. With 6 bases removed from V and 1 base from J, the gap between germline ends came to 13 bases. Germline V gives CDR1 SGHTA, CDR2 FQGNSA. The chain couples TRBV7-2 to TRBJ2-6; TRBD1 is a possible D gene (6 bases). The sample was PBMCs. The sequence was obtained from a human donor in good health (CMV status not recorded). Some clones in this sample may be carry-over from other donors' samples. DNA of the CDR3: TGTGCCAGCAGTTTGGGGGCCCTGTCTGGGGCCAACGTCCTGACTTTC. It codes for CASSLGALSGANVLTF.